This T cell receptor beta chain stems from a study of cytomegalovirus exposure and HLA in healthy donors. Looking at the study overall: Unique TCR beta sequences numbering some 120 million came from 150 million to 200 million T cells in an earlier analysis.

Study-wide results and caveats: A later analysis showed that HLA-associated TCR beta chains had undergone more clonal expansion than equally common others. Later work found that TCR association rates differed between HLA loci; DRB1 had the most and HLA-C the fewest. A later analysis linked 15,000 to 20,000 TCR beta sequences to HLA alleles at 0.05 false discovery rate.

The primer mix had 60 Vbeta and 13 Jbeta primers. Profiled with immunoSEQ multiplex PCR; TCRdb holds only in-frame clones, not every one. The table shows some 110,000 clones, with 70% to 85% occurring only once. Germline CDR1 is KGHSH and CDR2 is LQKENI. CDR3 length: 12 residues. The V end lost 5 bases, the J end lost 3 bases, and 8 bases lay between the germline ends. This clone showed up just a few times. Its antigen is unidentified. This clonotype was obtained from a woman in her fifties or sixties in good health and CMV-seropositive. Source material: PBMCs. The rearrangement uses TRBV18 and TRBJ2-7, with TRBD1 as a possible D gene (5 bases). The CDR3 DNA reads TGTGCCAGCTCAGGGGCTGGCTACGAGCAGTACTTC. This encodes CASSGAGYEQYF.